Following are 22 T cell receptor beta chains from one sample sequenced in a study of glioma-infiltrating T cells. The iRepertoire nested amplicon-rescue multiplex PCR amplified TCR alpha and beta CDR3s from RNA. TCRdb processed the multiplex PCR reads anew with MiXCR; each CDR3 protein has one entry. The sample consists of under 200,000 distinct CDR3 sequences, roughly 32% of them appearing once. The specimen was glioma tissue, nonneoplastic brain tissue, or PBMCs (not recorded which). The source is a human donor with low-grade glioma or glioblastoma, undergoing nonglioma brain surgery, or in good health (not recorded which).

Many counts were recorded for this clonotype. V and J are TRBV2 and TRBJ2-3, with a weak D call TRBD2 (5 bases). The CDR3 covers 15 residues. The V and J ends lost 7 bases and 2 bases respectively, with 16 bases between them. Germline CDR1 and CDR2: SNHLY and FYNNEI. CDR3 residues: CASKIFTSFTDTQYF. Written as DNA, the CDR3 is TGTGCCAGCAAGATCTTCACTAGTTTCACAGATACGCAGTATTTT. Supplemented by reference TRBV2 and TRBJ2-3, the full variable domain reads EPEVTQTPSHQVTQMGQEVILRCVPISNHLYFYWYRQILGQKVEFLVSFYNNEISEKSEIFDDQFSVERPDGSNFTLKIRSTKLEDSAMYFCASKIFTSFTDTQYFGPGTRLTVL.

The sample holds many counts of this clonotype. The rearrangement uses TRBV20-1 and TRBJ2-1, with D possibly called TRBD1 or TRBD2 (6 bases each). This CDR3 spans 14 amino acids. With 3 bases removed from V and 2 bases from J, the gap between germline ends came to 11 bases. Germline V lookup: CDR1 DFQATT, CDR2 SNEGSKA (reference sequence). Here the CDR3 reads CSARWGATYNEQFF. For the CDR3, the DNA is TGCAGTGCTAGGTGGGGGGCCACCTACAATGAGCAGTTCTTC.

Comment on this clonotype: A single base separates this from a much larger clone, so it may be a read error. The V call is TRBV19, the J call TRBJ2-3; a possible D gene is TRBD1 (6 bases). V was pared by 3 bases and J by 4 bases, with 14 bases between. This CDR3 has 15 amino acids. Germline CDR1 LNHDA, CDR2 SQIVND (reference sequence). The CDR3 coding sequence is TGTGCCAGTAGTATTGGGCAAGGGGGACCAGATACGCAGTATTTT. Translating gives CASSIGQGGPDTQYF.

In its sample, this clonotype was seen many times. The chain links TRBV6-1 to TRBJ1-6, with a possible D match to TRBD1 (5 bases). CDR3 length: 15 residues. Germline lookup yields CDR1 MNHNS and CDR2 SASEGT. V was cut by 2 bases and J by 10 bases, with 15 bases left in between. The CDR3 coding sequence is TGTGCCAGCAGTGAAATCGGGGGTAGAGGATCACCCCTCCACTTT. It specifies CASSEIGGRGSPLHF.

This clonotype was seen a handful of times. The J gene is TRBJ1-3, the V gene TRBV14; no clear D. Trimming left V 1 base short and J 0 bases short, with 7 bases between. Germline CDR1 reads SGHDN; CDR2 reads FVKESK. There are 15 residues in the CDR3. This CDR3 is CASSQAGRSGNTIYF. The CDR3 nucleotides are TGTGCCAGCAGCCAAGCCGGCCGCTCTGGAAACACCATATATTTT. Combining the CDR3 with reference TRBV14 and TRBJ1-3 gives the whole variable domain EAGVTQFPSHSVIEKGQTVTLRCDPISGHDNLYWYRRVMGKEIKFLLHFVKESKQDESGMPNNRFLAERTGGTYSTLKVQPAELEDSGVYFCASSQAGRSGNTIYFGEGSWLTVV.

Regarding this clonotype: One end of the junction fails to match germline, which may point to a read error. The V and J genes are TRBV27 and TRBJ1-5, with TRBD1 as a possible D gene (5 bases). The CDR3 spans 14 residues. CDR1 and CDR2 (germline): MNHEY, SMNVEV (reference sequence). The CDR3 loop is CASSQQSWDQPQHF. CDR3 bases: TGTGCCAGCTCCCAGCAGTCTTGGGACCAGCCTCAGCATTTT.

As to this clonotype: This could be a read error, since a much larger clone is one nucleotide away. The V and J genes are TRBV20-1 and TRBJ2-7; no definite D call. Germline V lookup: CDR1 DFQATT, CDR2 SNEGSKA (reference sequence). The CDR3 contains 14 residues. DNA for the CDR3: TGCAGTGCTAGTCCCCCAGCGAGCTCCTACGAGCAGAACTTC. Amino acid sequence: CSASPPASSYEQNF.

The V and J genes are TRBV3-1 and TRBJ1-4; D might be TRBD1 (6 bases). Between the trimmed V and J ends, which lost 0 bases and 4 bases, there was a span of 12 bases. This CDR3 region has 16 residues. Germline V gives CDR1 LGHDT, CDR2 YNNKEL (reference sequence). As DNA, the CDR3 is TGTGCCAGCAGCCAAGATGTGGGCAGGGGTAATGAAAAACTGTTTTTT. It translates to CASSQDVGRGNEKLFF.

This clonotype occurred many times. V gene TRBV28 combines with J gene TRBJ2-3; 7 bases agree with TRBD1. The CDR3 runs to 14 residues. The J segment lost 4 bases and the V segment lost 3 bases, leaving 4 bases of the junction unmatched. Looked up from germline, CDR1 is MDHEN and CDR2 is SYDVKM. For the CDR3, the DNA is TGTGCCAGCAGTTTGGTACAGGGGTCAGATACGCAGTATTTT. Translating gives CASSLVQGSDTQYF.

This clonotype was counted at least ten times. The chain has TRBV20-1 and TRBJ2-1, with 11 bases lining up with TRBD2. Germline V gene data show CDR1 as DFQATT and CDR2 as SNEGSKA (reference sequence). Losses at the gene ends were 5 bases for V and 8 bases for J; bases not matched to a gene: 8. CDR3 size: 14 residues. In DNA form, the CDR3 reads TGCAGTGCTCCAGGGACTAGCGGTGTCGATGAGCAGTTCTTC. It specifies CSAPGTSGVDEQFF.

This clonotype has at least ten counts. The V and J genes are TRBV6-6 and TRBJ1-1, with unresolved D. Trimming cost V 0 bases and J 0 bases, with 8 bases left between them. CDR3 length equals 15 residues. In germline, CDR1 is MNHNY, CDR2 SVGAGI (reference sequence). CDR3 in amino acids: CASSYSKNLNTEAFF. In DNA form, the CDR3 reads TGTGCCAGCAGTTACTCGAAGAATTTGAACACTGAAGCTTTCTTT.

This clonotype was seen ten or more times. This sequence joins TRBV6-1 and TRBJ1-1; tentatively, D is TRBD1 (6 bases). The CDR3 totals 14 residues. The germline CDR1 and CDR2 sequences are MNHNS and SASEGT. V was trimmed by 8 bases and J by 0 bases, leaving 13 bases between them. CDR3 loop: CASEDRGMNTEAFF. CDR3 sequence (DNA): TGTGCCAGCGAGGACAGAGGAATGAACACTGAAGCTTTCTTT.

The sample holds one count of this clonotype. At one boundary the junction diverges from the germline segment, which might be a read error. This rearrangement joins TRBV20-1 to TRBJ1-5; 9 bases match TRBD1. CDR1 and CDR2 (germline): DFQATT, SNEGSKA (reference sequence). CDR3 length equals 13 residues. The CDR3 DNA is TGCAGTGCGGACAGGGGAGGCAATCAGCCCCAGAATTTT. This sequence encodes CSADRGGNQPQNF.

The table lists this clonotype with many counts. The genes are TRBV10-3 and TRBJ2-3; D gene unclear. The germline CDR1 and CDR2 sequences are ENHRY and SYGVKD. The CDR3 has 11 amino acids. V lost 10 bases and J lost 6, with 11 bases in between. CDR3 loop: CATTQADTQYF. The CDR3 coding sequence is TGTGCCACCACACAAGCGGATACGCAGTATTTT.

V and J are TRBV5-6 and TRBJ2-4, with TRBD1 matching 9 bases. V was pared by 3 bases and J by 2 bases, with 6 bases of the junction left unmatched. The length of the CDR3 is 16 residues. The germline CDR1 and CDR2 sequences are SGHDT and YYEEEE. The CDR3 loop reads CASSSTGGLTKNIQYF. CDR3 nucleotides: TGTGCCAGCAGCTCTACAGGGGGCTTAACCAAAAACATTCAGTACTTC. Looking up the rest from reference TRBV5-6 and TRBJ2-4 gives the full variable domain: DAGVTQSPTHLIKTRGQQVTLRCSPKSGHDTVSWYQQALGQGPQFIFQYYEEEERQRGNFPDRFSGHQFPNYSSELNVNALLLGDSALYLCASSSTGGLTKNIQYFGAGTRLSVL.

This chain links TRBV6-2 or TRBV6-3 with TRBJ2-2, with unresolved D. This CDR3 is 13 amino acids long. CDR1 is MNHEY, CDR2 SVGEGT, per germline. Trimming cost V 4 bases and J 6 bases, with 9 bases left between them. The CDR3 DNA reads TGTGCCAGCAGTTTATTAGGGCCCGGGGAGCTGTTTTTT. Translation: CASSLLGPGELFF.

This clonotype has a count of ten or more. The chain joins TRBV20-1 to TRBJ2-7, with a weak D call TRBD2 (6 bases). The CDR3 has 13 residues. V was clipped by 1 base and J by 2 bases, with 9 bases between them. Germline V gene lookup returns CDR1 DFQATT and CDR2 SNEGSKA (reference sequence). CDR3 in amino acids: CSARGDWTYEQYF. For the CDR3, the DNA is TGCAGTGCTAGAGGGGACTGGACCTACGAGCAGTACTTC.

This clonotype was counted many times. The chain employs TRBV28 and TRBJ2-5; D is undetermined. Germline CDR1 reads MDHEN; CDR2 reads SYDVKM. The CDR3 is made up of 13 amino acids. Deletions cut 7 bases from V and 7 bases from J, with 16 bases between. In DNA form, the CDR3 reads TGTGCCAGCACCACCCGGGCAACGGTGACCCAGTACTTC. This translates into CASTTRATVTQYF.

A few counts support this clonotype. The rearrangement uses TRBV7-9 and TRBJ1-3; D unclear. Trimming pared 5 bases from V and 3 bases from J, leaving 14 bases between. CDR1 is SEHNR, CDR2 FQNEAQ, per germline (reference sequence). This CDR3 spans 15 amino acids. CDR3 region: CASSSPRTIGNTIYF. CDR3 in DNA: TGTGCCAGCAGCAGCCCACGGACTATTGGAAACACCATATATTTT.

This chain joins TRBV3-1 and TRBJ2-5, with a possible D match to TRBD2 (6 bases). Germline V gene sequence: CDR1 LGHDT, CDR2 YNNKEL (reference sequence). The V end was cut by 1 base, the J end by 7 bases, with 13 bases between. The CDR3 consists of 14 residues. In nucleotides, the CDR3 is TGTGCCAGCAGCCAAGGCGCCGGGGGAGGGACCCAGTACTTC. It translates to CASSQGAGGGTQYF.

Concerning this clonotype itself: Germline is not matched at one junction end, which may reflect a read error. V gene TRBV3-1 combines with J gene TRBJ2-1; TRBD1 agrees at 7 bases. The germline gives CDR1 LGHDT, CDR2 YNNKEL (reference sequence). The CDR3 is made up of 14 amino acids. CDR3 amino acids: CASSHLLQGNEKFF. CDR3 DNA: TGTGCCAGCAGCCACCTCTTACAGGGGAATGAGAAGTTCTTC.

The V call is TRBV29-1, the J call TRBJ1-3, with 9 positions matching TRBD1. V was clipped by 7 bases and J by 4 bases; unmatched bases: 11. Germline assignment: CDR1 SQVTM and CDR2 ANQGSEA. CDR3 size: 15 residues. The CDR3 DNA follows: TGCAGCGCGGAGCCGGGACAGGGATCCGGAAACACCATATATTTT. This gives the protein CSAEPGQGSGNTIYF.